This T cell receptor (beta chain) was observed in a study of blood T cell repertoires in COVID-19 (dated by TCRdb to the early 2020s). Regarding the study in general: Collaborator samples came from the United States, Italy and Spain and covered acute and convalescent phases of COVID-19. The repertoires were made available in a free public database intended to serve as a resource for research on the immune response to SARS-CoV-2. Subjects who had been exposed to COVID-19, were actively infected with it, or had recovered from it provided the deeply sampled blood TCRbeta repertoires that made up the dataset. Where available, HLA class I and class II types were obtained from metadata supplied by the sample provider rather than from assay-based typing. The prospective study material was composed of cDNA or gDNA derived from T cells, B-cell-depleted T cells, or PBMCs. Nearly every sample came with metadata listing a de-identified subject ID, COVID-19 status, age in years and sex. Samples came from the ongoing ImmuneRACE study (first 160 participants) plus 1,254 subjects from 6 global collaborators.

Participants in the prospective study were enrolled through a virtual design, were aged about 18 to 100 years, and lived in roughly 26 United States geographic areas. To assign participants to cohorts, the prospective study relied on clinical history that participants themselves reported in a screening survey and a study questionnaire. Exposed participants were defined as having been in contact with someone with a PCR-confirmed or clinician-diagnosed COVID-19 case within 2 weeks of study entry. Each participant in the prospective study had whole blood, serum and a nasopharyngeal or oropharyngeal swab collected by mobile phlebotomists. Prospective study participants could optionally give additional blood draws and questionnaires over a roughly 2-month period. Blood samples from the prospective study were shipped frozen or at room temperature prior to DNA extraction. Results the study describes overall, beyond this receptor: The quantity of clinical and demographic metadata differed by source and by participant and was supplied without curation.

There are 16 amino acids in the CDR3, from cysteine to phenylalanine inclusive. Only the CDR3 part of the read is kept: 48 bases, read in frame from the first base. The germline V gene provides CDR1 MNHNS and CDR2 SASEGT. The junction carries 8 bases between V and J, which are trimmed by 2 bases and 0 bases respectively. TCRbeta CDR3 regions were amplified from genomic DNA using the immunoSEQ Assay, a bias-controlled multiplex PCR. The study's processing was this. The number of nucleated cells in each sample was estimated by amplification of reference gene primers within the assay. Sequence reads were collapsed and filtered to measure the absolute abundance of every unique TCRbeta CDR3 rearrangement. Productive Simpson clonality was computed per sample as the square root of Simpson's diversity index over productive rearrangements. Sourced from immuneACCESS, this table was stored by TCRdb with only in-frame sequences that have V and J called. A share of the clones is absent; for the studies checked, an unresolved V gene accounts for under half, and the remainder has no known explanation. V and J calls plus clone size are reproduced from that table; the DNA served to infer D and trimming. The sample yields 350,000 to 400,000 clones; about 89% were counted once. The ten top clones hold about 0.78% of the sample.

About this clone: The antigen it recognizes is unknown. No clone much larger than this one lies a single base away; base qualities are absent.

This clonotype was obtained from a woman between 40 and 55 years old who had been exposed to COVID-19. The V gene is TRBV6-1 and the J gene is TRBJ1-6; a confident D gene designation cannot be given. The material sequenced was PBMCs or T cells enriched from blood (not recorded which). The nucleotides read TGTGCCAGCAGTGAATCCGGGAGCTCCTATAATTCACCCCTCCACTTT. Its amino acids are CASSESGSSYNSPLHF.